These 9 T cell receptor beta chains were sequenced from one sample in a study of cytomegalovirus exposure and HLA in healthy donors. The study ran its PCR with 60 Vbeta and 13 Jbeta primers. The data were produced by immunoSEQ multiplex PCR, yet TCRdb's version contains in-frame clones alone and is incomplete. The sample lists under 200,000 clones; more than 65% were seen once. The material sequenced was PBMCs. The source is a male donor in good health and CMV-seronegative.

This clone was found once. Here the CDR3 DNA reads TGTGCCAGCAGAGGAGACGGGTATGGCTACACCTTC. The encoded protein is CASRGDGYGYTF. The chain uses TRBV6-1 and TRBJ1-2; the D is unclear. Trimming removed 6 bases from V and 5 bases from J, with 10 bases in between. Germline V gene lookup returns CDR1 MNHNS and CDR2 SASEGT. The length of the CDR3 is 12 residues.

This chain joins TRBV27 and TRBJ2-1; D is perhaps TRBD2 (5 bases). V was trimmed by 6 bases and J by 2 bases, leaving 8 bases between them. The CDR3 length is 13 residues. Germline V gene data show CDR1 as MNHEY and CDR2 as SMNVEV (reference sequence). The CDR3 loop is CASSRGTYNEQFF. DNA for the CDR3: TGTGCCAGCAGCAGAGGGACCTACAATGAGCAGTTCTTC.

The chain uses TRBV19 and TRBJ1-1, with a tentative D call TRBD1 (5 bases). This CDR3 is built from 15 residues. Germline CDR1 LNHDA, CDR2 SQIVND (reference sequence). V was pared by 3 bases and J by 3 bases, with 14 bases between. CDR3 DNA: TGTGCCAGTAGTATTGGGGCCAGAAGAGACACTGAAGCTTTCTTT. This encodes CASSIGARRDTEAFF.

The genes are TRBV18 and TRBJ1-1, with TRBD1 as a possible D gene (5 bases). The CDR3 is made up of 16 amino acids. Trimming took 1 base from V and 4 from J, leaving 16 bases between them. From germline, CDR1 is KGHSH and CDR2 LQKENI. The CDR3 region has the DNA TGTGCCAGCTCACCACGGAAAGGGGTTCAGGGCACTGAAGCTTTCTTT. This gives the protein CASSPRKGVQGTEAFF.

The chain employs TRBV10-3 and TRBJ2-7, with TRBD2 identical over 14 bases. V was pared by 10 bases and J by 7 bases, with 9 bases of the junction left unmatched. Germline V CDR1 and CDR2: ENHRY, SYGVKD. The CDR3 has 14 residues. The CDR3: CATTTSGREWEQYF. CDR3 DNA: TGTGCCACCACGACTAGCGGGAGGGAGTGGGAGCAGTACTTC.

The CDR3 reads CASGTDTEAFF. DNA of the CDR3: TGTGCCAGCGGGACAGACACTGAAGCTTTCTTT. The chain links TRBV14 to TRBJ1-1, with TRBD1 matching over 7 bases. This CDR3 is 11 amino acids long. The germline CDR1 and CDR2 sequences are SGHDN and FVKESK. Unmatched junction bases numbered 0, after V lost 8 bases and J lost 3 bases.

The V call is TRBV2, the J call TRBJ2-7; 9 bases are shared with TRBD1. The CDR3 has 14 residues. Losses at the gene ends were 4 bases for V and 2 bases for J; bases not matched to a gene: 3. CDR1 SNHLY and CDR2 FYNNEI come from the germline V gene. The CDR3 region has the DNA TGTGCCAGCAGTGCTGACAGGGGGGCCTACGAGCAGTACTTC. Amino acids: CASSADRGAYEQYF.

For the CDR3, the DNA is TGTGCCAGCAGGATAGCGAGCAACAATGAGCAGTTCTTC. This translates into CASRIASNNEQFF. V is TRBV7-3 and J is TRBJ2-1; possibly TRBD2 for D (5 bases). Trimming cost V 6 bases and J 5 bases, with 11 bases left between them. The CDR3 is 13 residues long. From germline, CDR1 is SGHTA and CDR2 FQGTGA.

The chain joins TRBV28 to TRBJ2-7, with D tentatively TRBD2 (6 bases). The V and J ends lost 6 bases and 3 bases respectively, with 6 bases between them. The CDR3 runs to 11 residues. The germline V gene has CDR1 MDHEN and CDR2 SYDVKM. CDR3 region: CASRRGYEQYF. CDR3 nucleotides: TGTGCCAGCAGGCGGGGCTACGAGCAGTACTTC.